Sequencing of this T cell receptor beta chain was carried out in a study of blood T cell repertoires in COVID-19. The wider study: Samples representing acute and convalescent COVID-19 were sourced from the United States, Italy and Spain.

Profiled with immunoSEQ multiplex PCR; TCRdb holds only in-frame clones, not every one. The sample contains 120,000 or so clones, about 90% of which appear only once. Trimming left V 4 bases short and J 2 bases short, with 12 bases between. CDR1 and CDR2 (germline): LGHDT, YNNKEL (reference sequence). The CDR3 sequence is 14 residues long. This receptor was obtained from a woman in her forties or fifties with active or convalescent COVID-19. This chain uses TRBV3-1 (or the pseudogene TRBV3-2) with TRBJ2-7, with a tentative D call TRBD1 (5 bases). The sample taken for sequencing was peripheral blood. CDR3 DNA sequence: TGTGCCAGCAGCCTCTTGGCAGGGCCCTACGAGCAGTACTTC. Protein: CASSLLAGPYEQYF.